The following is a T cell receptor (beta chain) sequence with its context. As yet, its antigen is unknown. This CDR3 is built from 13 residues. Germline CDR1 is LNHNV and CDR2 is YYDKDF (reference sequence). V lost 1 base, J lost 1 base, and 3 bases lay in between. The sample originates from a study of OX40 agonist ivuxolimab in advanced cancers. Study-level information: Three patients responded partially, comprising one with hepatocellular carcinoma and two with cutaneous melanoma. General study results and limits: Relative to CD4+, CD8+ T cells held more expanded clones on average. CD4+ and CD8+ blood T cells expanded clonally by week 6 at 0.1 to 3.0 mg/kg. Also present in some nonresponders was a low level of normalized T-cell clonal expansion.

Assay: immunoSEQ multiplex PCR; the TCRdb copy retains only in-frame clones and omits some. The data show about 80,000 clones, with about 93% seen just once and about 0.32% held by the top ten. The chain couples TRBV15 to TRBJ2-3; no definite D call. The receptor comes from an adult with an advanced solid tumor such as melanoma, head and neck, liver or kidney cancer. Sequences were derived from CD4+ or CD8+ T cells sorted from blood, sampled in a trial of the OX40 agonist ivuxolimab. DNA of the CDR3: TGTGCCACCAGCAGAGGGGGCACAGATACGCAGTATTTT. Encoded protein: CATSRGGTDTQYF.